This entry lists 24 T cell receptor beta chains sequenced from one sample in a study of T cell repertoires in cytomegalovirus infection. TCRdb redid the calling of the reads with MiXCR, one entry per CDR3 protein. The repertoire holds about 490,000 distinct CDR3 sequences, with 26% as singletons. Sequenced sample: PBMCs. The receptors here all came from a human donor in good health (CMV status not recorded). Some clones in this sample may be carry-over from other donors' samples.

CDR3 sequence (DNA): TGCAGTGCTTTATGGCGAAAGACTAGCGGGAGGGAGATTGGGGTTAAGTGGGGCTCCTACGAGCAGTACTTC. The encoded protein is CSALWRKTSGREIGVKWGSYEQYF. The genes are TRBV20-1 and TRBJ2-7; TRBD2 aligns across 14 bases. The CDR3 is 24 amino acids. Per germline, CDR1 DFQATT and CDR2 SNEGSKA (reference sequence). V lost 5 bases to trimming and J lost 0 bases; unmatched junction nucleotides: 30.

This clonotype was observed many times. The rearrangement joins TRBV7-9 to TRBJ2-4, with 7 bases matching TRBD1. Germline V gives CDR1 SEHNR, CDR2 FQNEAQ (reference sequence). V shed 5 bases, J shed 5 bases, and the junction held 9 bases outside the gene matches. The CDR3 sequence is 15 residues long. CDR3 region: CASSLGTARENIQYF. DNA for the CDR3: TGTGCCAGCAGCCTCGGGACAGCCCGAGAAAACATTCAGTACTTC. Full variable domain (outside the CDR3, taken from reference TRBV7-9 and TRBJ2-4): DTGVSQNPRHKITKRGQNVTFRCDPISEHNRLYWYRQTLGQGPEFLTYFQNEAQLEKSRLLSDRFSAERPKGSFSTLEIQRTEQGDSAMYLCASSLGTARENIQYFGAGTRLSVL.

In this sample, this clonotype turned up a few times. The chain couples TRBV7-2 to TRBJ2-7; 9 bases match TRBD2. This CDR3 has 14 residues. In germline, CDR1 is SGHTA, CDR2 FQGNSA. The ends lost 2 bases at V and 6 bases at J; junction bases unmatched: 5. CDR3 sequence (DNA): TGTGCCAGCAGCTTAAGACTAGCGGCGGGCGAGCAGTACGTC. Protein sequence: CASSLRLAAGEQYV.

This clonotype has just a few counts. This chain links TRBV5-6 with TRBJ2-7, with 7 bases fitting TRBD1. The CDR3 runs to 13 residues. Germline V gene data show CDR1 as SGHDT and CDR2 as YYEEEE. V trimming: 4 bases; J trimming: 5 bases; junction bases outside the gene matches: 6. CDR3 coding DNA: TGTGCCAGCAGCCGACAGGGTGTACACGAGCAGTACGTC. This codes for CASSRQGVHEQYV.

In DNA, the CDR3 is TGTGCCAGCAGCCCCTTAGCGGGAGTGGGTCCAGATACGCAGTATTTT. Translation gives CASSPLAGVGPDTQYF. The V and J genes are TRBV4-2 and TRBJ2-3; TRBD2 agrees at 9 bases. After removal of 4 bases from V and 4 bases from J, the junction contained 9 bases not matched to a gene. The CDR3 extends over 16 amino acids. Germline V gene lookup returns CDR1 LGHNA and CDR2 YNFKEQ.

The V and J genes are TRBV11-2 and TRBJ1-3; D unclear. The ends were cut back, 0 bases at V and 4 bases at J, with 16 bases in the middle. CDR1 is SGHAT, CDR2 FQNNGV, per germline. The CDR3 consists of 17 residues. CDR3 region: CASSLESGGGRGNTIYF. DNA for the CDR3: TGTGCCAGCAGCTTAGAGTCCGGCGGCGGCCGGGGAAACACCATATATTTT.

This clonotype came up many times. This chain connects TRBV4-3 to TRBJ2-1; tentatively, D is TRBD1 or TRBD2 (6 bases each). The germline V and J ends were trimmed by 1 base and 5 bases, with 15 bases remaining between them. Germline V lookup: CDR1 LGHNA, CDR2 YSLEER. This CDR3 has 16 residues. CDR3 amino acids: CASSQGGGRLNNEQFF. Written as DNA, the CDR3 is TGCGCCAGCAGCCAAGGAGGGGGGAGACTAAACAATGAGCAGTTCTTC.

At least ten counts were recorded for this clonotype. The chain combines TRBV7-9 with TRBJ2-4; TRBD1 matches 10 bases. The trim removed 5 bases at V and 7 bases at J, leaving 11 bases unmatched. CDR1 and CDR2 from the germline V gene are SEHNR and FQNEAQ (reference sequence). The CDR3 contains 16 residues. The CDR3 spells CASSLDLGQGWNIQYF. CDR3 sequence (DNA): TGTGCCAGCAGCCTTGATCTGGGACAGGGGTGGAACATTCAGTACTTC.

V gene TRBV30 combines with J gene TRBJ1-1, with D hard to call. V was clipped by 1 base and J by 1 base, with 7 bases between them. CDR1 is GTSNPN, CDR2 SVGIG, per germline (reference sequence). The CDR3 consists of 13 residues. The DNA for the CDR3 is TGTGCCTGGAGTGGATCCTCGAACACTGAAGCTTTCTTT. Its protein product is CAWSGSSNTEAFF.

The rearrangement uses TRBV7-8 and TRBJ1-4, with D unclear. This CDR3 spans 16 amino acids. Trimming shortened V by 1 base and J by 8 bases, and 17 bases separated the two germline ends. Germline CDR1 is SGHVS and CDR2 is FQNEAQ. The CDR3 reads CASSLGQHPREEKLFF. Here the CDR3 DNA reads TGTGCCAGCAGCTTAGGTCAGCACCCCCGCGAGGAAAAACTGTTTTTT.

The rearrangement uses TRBV7-6 and TRBJ1-2; TRBD1 matches 10 bases. Per germline, CDR1 SGHVS and CDR2 FNYEAQ. With 5 bases clipped from V and 8 bases from J, the junction kept 11 bases outside the gene matches. The CDR3 sequence is 15 residues long. CDR3: CASSPTDRGLKGYTF. CDR3 DNA: TGTGCCAGCAGCCCCACCGACAGGGGGCTAAAAGGCTACACCTTC. Drawing the rest from reference TRBV7-6 and TRBJ1-2, the complete variable domain is GAGVSQSPRYKVTKRGQDVALRCDPISGHVSLYWYRQALGQGPEFLTYFNYEAQQDKSGLPNDRFSAERPEGSISTLTIQRTEQRDSAMYRCASSPTDRGLKGYTFGSGTRLTVV.

This clonotype was recorded a few times. The chain links TRBV7-2 to TRBJ2-5; tentatively, D is TRBD2 (5 bases). The germline V gene encodes CDR1 SGHTA and CDR2 FQGNSA. The CDR3 sequence is 13 residues long. Trimming stripped 3 bases from V and 5 bases from J, with 10 bases between. In nucleotides, the CDR3 is TGTGCCAGCAGCTTCGCTAGCCGCGAGACCCAGTACTTC. Encoded protein: CASSFASRETQYF.

There are a few counts of this clonotype. The chain links TRBV12-5 to TRBJ1-2; 8 nucleotides line up with TRBD1. CDR1 LGHNT and CDR2 FRNRAP come from the germline V gene. Trimming cost V 2 bases and J 6 bases; bases outside gene matches: 17. This CDR3 is 18 amino acids long. The CDR3 bases are TGTGCTAGTGGTTTGATACTGACTCGACAGGGGTTGGGAAATGGCTACACCTTC. Translated, it gives CASGLILTRQGLGNGYTF.

This clonotype was observed a few times. The chain carries TRBV7-2 and TRBJ2-3; TRBD1 is a possible D gene (6 bases). Germline CDR1 and CDR2: SGHTA and FQGNSA. The V end lost 2 bases, the J end lost 6 bases, and 12 bases lay between the germline ends. The CDR3 is 14 residues long. The CDR3 DNA reads TGTGCCAGCAGCTTATTCGTCCAGGGGGATACGCAGTATTTT. Protein: CASSLFVQGDTQYF.

Many counts were recorded for this clonotype. The chain has TRBV12-3 or TRBV12-4 and TRBJ2-3; D unclear. With 1 base removed from V and 1 base from J, the gap between germline ends came to 6 bases. The CDR3 contains 14 residues. DNA for the CDR3: TGTGCCAGCAGTTTAGGAAGGGGCACAGATACGCAGTATTTT. Its protein product is CASSLGRGTDTQYF.

This sequence joins TRBV5-6 and TRBJ2-7; the match to TRBD2 covers 7 bases. CDR3 length: 15 residues. The V gene end was trimmed by 2 bases and the J gene end by 5 bases; junction bases not matched to a gene: 10. Looked up from germline, CDR1 is SGHDT and CDR2 is YYEEEE. CDR3 region: CASSFSGAGFHEQYV. Here the CDR3 DNA reads TGTGCCAGCAGCTTCTCGGGAGCGGGGTTTCACGAGCAGTACGTC.

The chain couples TRBV28 to TRBJ1-4; no reliable D call. CDR1 MDHEN and CDR2 SYDVKM come from the germline V gene. The CDR3 contains 8 residues. The CDR3 DNA is TGTTTTAGCCCGGTCCGGTTTTTT. As protein: CFSPVRFF.

A few counts support this clonotype. The V and J genes are TRBV6-1 and TRBJ2-7, with D possibly being TRBD1 (6 bases). The CDR3 consists of 13 residues. Germline assignment: CDR1 MNHNS and CDR2 SASEGT. The germline V and J ends were trimmed by 4 bases and 1 base, with 8 bases remaining between them. This chain's CDR3 is CASSADRSYEQYV. The CDR3 bases are TGTGCCAGCAGTGCGGACAGATCCTACGAGCAGTACGTC.

The V call is TRBV7-6, the J call TRBJ2-1, with TRBD2 matching over 7 bases. V lost 2 bases and J lost 2; bases outside the gene matches: 3. This CDR3 is built from 15 residues. In germline, CDR1 is SGHVS, CDR2 FNYEAQ. The CDR3 reads CASSLISGPYNEQFF. The DNA of the CDR3 is TGTGCCAGCAGCTTAATTAGCGGGCCCTACAATGAGCAGTTCTTC.

The chain couples TRBV6-2 or TRBV6-3 to TRBJ2-7, with 10 bases identical to TRBD2. The CDR3 is 12 amino acids. After removal of 9 bases from V and 12 bases from J, the junction contained 11 bases not matched to a gene. Germline V gene sequence: CDR1 MNHEY, CDR2 SVGEGT. The CDR3 region is CASDNTPSGRYF. The CDR3 region has the DNA TGTGCCAGTGACAATACTCCTAGCGGGAGGTACTTC.

The chain links TRBV7-3 to TRBJ2-1; TRBD2 matches 13 bases. CDR1 and CDR2 (germline): SGHTA, FQGTGA. This CDR3 is built from 17 residues. V lost 1 base and J lost 9; bases outside the gene matches: 9. CDR3 region: CASSLIPGLAGAGEQFF. CDR3 bases: TGTGCCAGCAGCTTAATCCCCGGACTAGCGGGAGCAGGTGAGCAGTTCTTC. The full variable domain, its missing parts supplied by reference TRBV7-3 and TRBJ2-1, is GAGVSQTPSNKVTEKGKYVELRCDPISGHTALYWYRQSLGQGPEFLIYFQGTGAADDSGLPNDRFFAVRPEGSVSTLKIQRTERGDSAVYLCASSLIPGLAGAGEQFFGPGTRLTVL.

V gene TRBV6-2 or TRBV6-3 combines with J gene TRBJ2-7; D might be TRBD2 (5 bases). Germline V gene data show CDR1 as MNHEY and CDR2 as SVGEGT. The ends were cut back, 5 bases at V and 2 bases at J, with 13 bases in the middle. The CDR3 contains 14 residues. CDR3 sequence (DNA): TGTGCCAGCAGTCAACTAGGCGCGCCCTACGAGCAGTACTTC. Its protein product is CASSQLGAPYEQYF.

The V gene is TRBV11-2, the J gene TRBJ2-5; D gene ambiguous. From germline, CDR1 is SGHAT and CDR2 FQNNGV. There are 14 residues in the CDR3. Trimming pared 2 bases from V and 0 bases from J, leaving 7 bases between. This CDR3 is CASSLFADQETQYF. CDR3 DNA sequence: TGTGCCAGCAGCTTATTTGCAGACCAAGAGACCCAGTACTTC.

This clonotype was recorded at least ten times. J is TRBJ1-1 and V is TRBV11-1; TRBD1 might be the D (6 bases). V gave up 4 bases and J gave up 1 base, with 16 bases separating them. Germline lookup yields CDR1 SGHAT and CDR2 FQDESV (reference sequence). This CDR3 is built from 16 residues. CDR3: CASSSPLTGRNTEAFF. As DNA, the CDR3 is TGTGCCAGCAGCTCTCCCCTGACAGGCAGGAACACTGAAGCTTTCTTT.